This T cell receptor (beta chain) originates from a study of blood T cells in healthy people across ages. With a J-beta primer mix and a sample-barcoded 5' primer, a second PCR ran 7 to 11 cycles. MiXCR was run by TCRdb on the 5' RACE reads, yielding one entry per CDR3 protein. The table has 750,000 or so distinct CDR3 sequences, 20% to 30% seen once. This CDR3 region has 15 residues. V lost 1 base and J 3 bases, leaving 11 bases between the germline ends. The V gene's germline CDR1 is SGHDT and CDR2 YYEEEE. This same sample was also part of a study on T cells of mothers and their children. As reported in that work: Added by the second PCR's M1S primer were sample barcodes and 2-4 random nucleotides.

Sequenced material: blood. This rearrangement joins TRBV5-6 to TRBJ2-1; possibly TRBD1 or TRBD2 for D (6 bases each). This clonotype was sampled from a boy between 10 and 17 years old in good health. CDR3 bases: TGTGCCAGCAGCTTGATCGGGGGCCACTACAATGAGCAGTTCTTC. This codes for CASSLIGGHYNEQFF.